This T cell receptor beta chain was found in a study of response to subunit inactivated influenza vaccine. This clonotype was seen just once. Its antigen is currently unknown. Study results and limitations: Authors suggested each seasonal flu vaccination may recruit only limited numbers of new T cells.

V dropped 2 bases and J dropped 6; count of bases not matched to a gene: 6. This CDR3 contains 16 residues. Germline V lookup: CDR1 SGHTA, CDR2 FQGNSA. One entry per CDR3 protein results from TCRdb running MiXCR on the RT-PCR reads. In the table there are hundreds of thousands of distinct CDR3 sequences, less than 20% of which are singletons. Sample: PBMCs from blood, taken roughly 5 days after vaccination. The chain links TRBV7-2 to TRBJ2-1; 11 positions match TRBD2. The receptor comes from a man aged 45-65 years who received an inactivated influenza vaccine. In DNA, the CDR3 is TGTGCCAGCAGCTTAAGACTAGCGGGAAGAGGCAATGAGCAGTTCTTC. It encodes CASSLRLAGRGNEQFF.